The clone carrying this TCR beta chain is a singleton in its sample. The antigen is undetermined. Germline CDR1 LGHNA, CDR2 YNFKEQ. This CDR3 is 17 amino acids long. The ends lost 1 base at V and 9 bases at J; junction bases unmatched: 10. With each sample, at least 6 micrograms of total RNA were extracted. Then a second PCR, running about 6 to 11 cycles, was carried out with a sample-barcoded 5' primer and a J-beta primer mix. Researchers report that a template-switch adaptor with 12 random nucleotides tagged each cDNA molecule. TCRdb analysed the 5' RACE reads with MiXCR anew, one entry per CDR3 protein. The sample consists of 1.5 million or so distinct CDR3 sequences, roughly 40% of them appearing once. The record originates from a study of blood T cells in healthy people across ages. Findings and limits, study-wide: The study lacked donor CMV status, which possibly confounded expanded clonotype changes.

Sequencing was done on a sample of blood. This rearrangement joins TRBV4-2 to TRBJ2-1, with 12 positions matching TRBD2. This TCR derives from a woman aged 18 to 35 in good health. DNA for the CDR3: TGTGCCAGCAGCCAAGCGGGTCGGACTAGCGGGAAGAGTGAGCAGTTCTTC. Its protein product is CASSQAGRTSGKSEQFF.